Each of the 15 T cell receptor beta chains below was sequenced from the same sample in a study of T-cell reconstitution after alpha-beta-depleted transplantation in children. It was with unique molecular identifiers that the TCRbeta library was prepared. From the PCR reads, TCRdb called clonotypes with MiXCR, one entry per CDR3 protein. The sample has about 190,000 distinct CDR3 sequences; about 6.3% are singletons. The sequencing used PBMCs from the stem cell graft donor, collected from the stem cell graft. The receptors come from a human donor who donated a stem cell graft to a child with Wiskott-Aldrich syndrome.

This clonotype was seen at least ten times. The chain employs TRBV5-8 and TRBJ1-4; 8 nucleotides match TRBD1. The CDR3 length is 15 residues. The trim removed 3 bases at V and 8 bases at J, leaving 9 bases unmatched. Germline-derived CDR1 and CDR2 are SGHTS and YDEGEE. The CDR3 DNA reads TGTGCCAGCAGCTCTGGACAGGGATCGAACGAAAAACTGTTTTTT. This sequence encodes CASSSGQGSNEKLFF.

This clonotype was observed many times. The genes are TRBV6-5 and TRBJ1-4, with 8 nucleotides matching TRBD1. The length of the CDR3 is 18 residues. J lost 8 bases, V lost 4 bases, and 18 bases had no gene match. CDR1 and CDR2 (germline): MNHEY, SVGAGI. The CDR3 DNA sequence: TGTGCCAGCAGTTCCGCCGGGACAGGCCCAACAGCAGGCGAAAAACTGTTTTTT. This encodes CASSSAGTGPTAGEKLFF.

The sample holds many counts of this clonotype. The chain carries TRBV6-6 and TRBJ2-5; D is unresolved. This CDR3 has 13 amino acids. With 5 bases removed from V and 4 bases from J, the gap between germline ends came to 11 bases. CDR1 and CDR2 (germline): MNHNY, SVGAGI (reference sequence). This CDR3 reads CASSQWFAETQYF. CDR3 nucleotides: TGTGCCAGCAGTCAATGGTTCGCAGAGACCCAGTACTTC.

This clonotype was recorded a few times. V is TRBV5-1 and J is TRBJ2-3; 13 bases map to TRBD2. This CDR3 contains 18 residues. Unmatched junction bases numbered 6, after V lost 0 bases and J lost 2 bases. CDR1 and CDR2 (germline): SGHRS, YFSETQ. As DNA, the CDR3 is TGCGCCAGCAGCTTGGTGAGGACTAGCGGGAGTGACACAGATACGCAGTATTTT. This codes for CASSLVRTSGSDTDTQYF.

The chain uses TRBV6-6 and TRBJ1-5; D ambiguous. Germline V lookup: CDR1 MNHNY, CDR2 SVGAGI (reference sequence). This CDR3 is 12 amino acids long. The germline V and J ends were trimmed by 4 bases and 5 bases, with 6 bases remaining between them. The CDR3 region is CASSFSDQPQHF. The CDR3 DNA reads TGTGCCAGCAGTTTCTCAGATCAGCCCCAGCATTTT.

This clonotype was observed at least ten times. The chain has TRBV29-1 and TRBJ2-7; D perhaps matches TRBD2 (5 bases). Per the germline V gene, CDR1 is SQVTM and CDR2 is ANQGSEA. This CDR3 spans 14 amino acids. V shed 5 bases and J shed 0 bases, with 14 bases lying between them. The CDR3 region has the DNA TGCAGCGTTCGGCTAGCCGAGAGCTCCTACGAGCAGTACTTC. It translates to CSVRLAESSYEQYF.

The J gene is TRBJ2-2, the V gene TRBV23-1, with 10 nucleotides matching TRBD1. TRBV23-1 belongs to the ORF category, with a function that is uncertain. The CDR3 runs to 18 residues. The trim removed 0 bases at V and 5 bases at J, leaving 9 bases unmatched. CDR3 protein: CASSQSLRQGARTGELFF. The DNA of the CDR3 is TGCGCCAGCAGTCAATCTTTGCGACAGGGGGCTCGAACCGGGGAGCTGTTTTTT.

At least ten counts were recorded for this clonotype. This sequence joins TRBV10-3 and TRBJ1-1, with 7 nucleotides matching TRBD1. The length of the CDR3 is 14 residues. V shed 4 bases and J 0 bases; nucleotides not matched to a gene: 2. Germline V gene lookup returns CDR1 ENHRY and CDR2 SYGVKD. For the CDR3, the DNA is TGTGCCATCAGTGGGGGACAGATGAACACTGAAGCTTTCTTT. Residues: CAISGGQMNTEAFF.

This clonotype was recorded at least ten times. The V gene is TRBV5-1, the J gene TRBJ2-4, with TRBD1 matching 7 bases. Germline V gives CDR1 SGHRS, CDR2 YFSETQ. V lost 3 bases, J lost 5 bases, and 5 bases stayed unmatched. This CDR3 has 14 amino acids. CDR3: CASSSTGVQNIQYF. CDR3 nucleotide sequence: TGCGCCAGCAGCTCAACAGGGGTCCAAAACATTCAGTACTTC.

This clonotype was seen ten or more times. This chain connects TRBV5-1 to TRBJ1-2; D ambiguous. Trimming shortened V by 0 bases and J by 8 bases, and 5 bases separated the two germline ends. Germline-derived CDR1 and CDR2 are SGHRS and YFSETQ. The CDR3 covers 11 residues. The chain's CDR3 is CASSLGVGYTF. CDR3 DNA sequence: TGCGCCAGCAGCTTGGGAGTAGGCTACACCTTC.

This rearrangement joins TRBV18 to TRBJ2-7; maybe TRBD1 (6 bases). V lost 4 bases to trimming and J lost 5 bases, with 21 bases between them. Germline CDR1 and CDR2: KGHSH and LQKENI. CDR3 length: 16 residues. CDR3 sequence (DNA): TGTGCCAGCTCACGAATAGAGTTACAGGGTGTTAACGAGCAGTACTTC. It specifies CASSRIELQGVNEQYF.

The chain carries TRBV20-1 and TRBJ1-6; 7 positions agree with TRBD1. CDR3 length equals 16 residues. J gave up 4 bases and V 2 bases, and 8 bases lay outside the gene matches. The germline CDR1 and CDR2 sequences are DFQATT and SNEGSKA (reference sequence). The CDR3 nucleotides read TGCAGTGCTAGAATTCGACAGGGTAGATATAATTCACCCCTCCACTTT. Protein: CSARIRQGRYNSPLHF.

V is TRBV6-5 and J is TRBJ1-2; D not resolved. The germline V and J ends were trimmed by 4 bases and 4 bases, with 16 bases remaining between them. There are 15 residues in the CDR3. The germline gives CDR1 MNHEY, CDR2 SVGAGI. This chain's CDR3 is CASSSSFYSSYGYTF. CDR3 bases: TGTGCCAGCAGTTCCTCATTTTACAGTAGCTATGGCTACACCTTC.

This rearrangement joins TRBV27 to TRBJ2-3; D gene ambiguous. The length of the CDR3 is 15 residues. Deletions cut 3 bases from V and 5 bases from J, with 15 bases between. From germline, CDR1 is MNHEY and CDR2 SMNVEV (reference sequence). The CDR3 DNA is TGTGCCAGCAGTTTGCGTCGAAAGGCAAAAGATACGCAGTATTTT. Encoded protein: CASSLRRKAKDTQYF.

V gene TRBV5-1 combines with J gene TRBJ2-7; 8 positions agree with TRBD1. Losses at the gene ends were 4 bases for V and 0 bases for J; bases not matched to a gene: 6. The CDR3 runs to 15 residues. The V gene's germline CDR1 is SGHRS and CDR2 YFSETQ. In DNA, the CDR3 is TGCGCCAGCAGCCGGGACAGGACGACCTCCTACGAGCAGTACTTC. Protein: CASSRDRTTSYEQYF. Variable domain in full (rest from reference TRBV5-1 and TRBJ2-7): KAGVTQTPRYLIKTRGQQVTLSCSPISGHRSVSWYQQTPGQGLQFLFEYFSETQRNKGNFPGRFSGRQFSNSRSEMNVSTLELGDSALYLCASSRDRTTSYEQYFGPGTRLTVT.